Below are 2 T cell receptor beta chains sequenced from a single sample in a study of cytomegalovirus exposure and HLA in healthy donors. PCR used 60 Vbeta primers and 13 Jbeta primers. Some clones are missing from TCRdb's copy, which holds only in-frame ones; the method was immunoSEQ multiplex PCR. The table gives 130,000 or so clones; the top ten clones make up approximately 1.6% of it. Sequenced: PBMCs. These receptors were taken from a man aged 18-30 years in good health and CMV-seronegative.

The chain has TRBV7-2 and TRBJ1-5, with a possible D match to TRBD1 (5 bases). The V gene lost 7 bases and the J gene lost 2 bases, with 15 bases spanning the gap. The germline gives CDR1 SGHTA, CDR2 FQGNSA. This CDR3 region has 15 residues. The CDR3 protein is CASTPQGGGNQPQHF. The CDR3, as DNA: TGTGCCAGCACTCCTCAGGGAGGTGGCAATCAGCCCCAGCATTTT.

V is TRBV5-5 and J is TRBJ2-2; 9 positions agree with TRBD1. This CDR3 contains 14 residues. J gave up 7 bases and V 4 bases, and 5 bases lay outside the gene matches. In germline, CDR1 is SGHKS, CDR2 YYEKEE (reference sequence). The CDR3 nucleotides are TGTGCCAGCAGCACCGGACAGGGGTACGGGGAGCTGTTTTTT. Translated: CASSTGQGYGELFF.